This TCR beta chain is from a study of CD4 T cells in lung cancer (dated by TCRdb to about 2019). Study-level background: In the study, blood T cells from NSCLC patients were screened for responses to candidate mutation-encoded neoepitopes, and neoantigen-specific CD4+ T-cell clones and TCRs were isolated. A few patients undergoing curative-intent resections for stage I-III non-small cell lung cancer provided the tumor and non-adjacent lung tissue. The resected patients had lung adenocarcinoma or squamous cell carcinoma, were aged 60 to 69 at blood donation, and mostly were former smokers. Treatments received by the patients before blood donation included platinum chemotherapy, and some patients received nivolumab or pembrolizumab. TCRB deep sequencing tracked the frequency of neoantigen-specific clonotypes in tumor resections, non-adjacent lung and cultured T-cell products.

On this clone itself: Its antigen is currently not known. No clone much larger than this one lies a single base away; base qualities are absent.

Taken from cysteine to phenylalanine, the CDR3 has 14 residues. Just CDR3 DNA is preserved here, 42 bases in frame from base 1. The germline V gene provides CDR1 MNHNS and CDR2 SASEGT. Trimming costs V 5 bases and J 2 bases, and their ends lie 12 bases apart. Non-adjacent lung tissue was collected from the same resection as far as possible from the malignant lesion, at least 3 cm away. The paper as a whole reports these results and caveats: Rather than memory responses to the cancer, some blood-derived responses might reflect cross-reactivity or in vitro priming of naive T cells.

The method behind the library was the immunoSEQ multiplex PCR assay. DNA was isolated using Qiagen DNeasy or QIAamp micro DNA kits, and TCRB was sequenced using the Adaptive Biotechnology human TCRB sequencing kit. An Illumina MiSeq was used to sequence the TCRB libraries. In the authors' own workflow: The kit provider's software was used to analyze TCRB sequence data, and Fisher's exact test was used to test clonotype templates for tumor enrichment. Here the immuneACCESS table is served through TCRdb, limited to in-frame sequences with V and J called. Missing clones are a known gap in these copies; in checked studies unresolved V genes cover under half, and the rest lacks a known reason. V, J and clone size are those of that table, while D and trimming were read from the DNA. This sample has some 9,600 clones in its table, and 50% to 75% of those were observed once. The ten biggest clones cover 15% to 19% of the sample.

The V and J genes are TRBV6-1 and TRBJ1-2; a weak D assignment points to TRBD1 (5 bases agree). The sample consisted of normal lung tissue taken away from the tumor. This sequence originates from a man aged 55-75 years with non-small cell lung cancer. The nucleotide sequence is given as TGTGCCAGCAGTACAGGAATACAAAACTATGGCTACACCTTC. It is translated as CASSTGIQNYGYTF.